These T cell receptor beta chains were read from a single sample in a study of CD8 T cells in Susac syndrome. TCRdb re-called the immunoSEQ multiplex PCR reads with MiXCR, one entry per CDR3 protein. The sample has around 170,000 distinct CDR3 sequences; more than 85% are singletons. The sequencing sample was made of CD8+ T cells from PBMCs. The receptors originated from a human donor with Susac syndrome. Both conserved end residues are part of each CDR3.

J | V | CDR3
TRBJ2-7 | TRBV30 | CAWSGTGLDEQYF
TRBJ2-1 | TRBV20-1 | CSALAVGGYNEQFF
TRBJ2-6 | TRBV6-5 | CASSYSPERYYLYPGANVLTF
TRBJ2-7 | TRBV9 | CASSNGASGGYHEQYF
TRBJ1-2 | TRBV12-3/TRBV12-4 | CASSLLPEYGYTF
TRBJ2-1 | TRBV20-1 | CSARDGRLPYNEQFF
TRBJ2-5 | TRBV30 | CAWSSNTGGSETQYF
TRBJ2-1 | TRBV20-1 | CSAREVLAGDYNEQFF
TRBJ2-7 | TRBV30 | CAWSQGPEQYF
TRBJ2-3 | TRBV7-9 | CASSVASGQADRTTDTQYF
TRBJ2-3 | TRBV3-1 | CASSVGGASDTQYF
TRBJ2-5 | TRBV19 | CASSKGQGVAQETQYF
TRBJ2-4 | TRBV23-1 | CASNGQAKNIQYF
TRBJ2-1 | TRBV28 | CASSFYSGGPYNEQFF
TRBJ2-7 | TRBV4-2 | CASSLDRSYSYEQYF
TRBJ2-3 | TRBV5-1 | CASSLFPASGPTDTQYF